This is a list of T cell receptor beta chains from one sample in a study of T cell responses to AZD1222 COVID-19 vaccine. Some clones are missing from TCRdb's copy, which holds only in-frame ones; the method was immunoSEQ multiplex PCR. The sample yields 55,000 to 65,000 clones, 85% seen once. This material consisted of peripheral blood, taken on day 0 of AZD1222 vaccination. These receptor sequences come from an adult in good health. CDR3s include the opening cysteine and the closing phenylalanine or tryptophan. The D gene is left open where the match is weak. Part of the rows lack a size; the others show once, few, many or a class for expanded clones.

j_call cdr3_length v_call clone_size d_call cdr3_nt cdr3_aa
TRBJ2-5 15 TRBV28 - TRBD2 TGTGCCAGCAGCTCACTAACTAGCGGGGGGGAGACCCAGTACTTC CASSSLTSGGETQYF
TRBJ2-7 16 TRBV27 - - TGTGCCAGCAGTTTCCGCGGTGAAGGCTTATCGGGAGAGCAGTACTTC CASSFRGEGLSGEQYF
TRBJ2-4 14 TRBV5-1 - TRBD2 TGCGCCAGCAGATTAGCGGGTGAATACAACATTCAGTACTTC CASRLAGEYNIQYF
TRBJ2-7 13 TRBV1 medium-sized - TGCACCAGCAGCCACCTCTTCTCCTACGAGCAGTACTTC CTSSHLFSYEQYF
TRBJ2-5 14 TRBV5-1 - - TGCGCCAGCAAATTCTCCCAGTACCAAGAGACCCAGTACTTC CASKFSQYQETQYF
TRBJ1-6 14 TRBV6-5 - TRBD1 TGTGCCAGCAAAAGGACAGGGAATAATTCACCCCTCCACTTT CASKRTGNNSPLHF
TRBJ1-6 18 TRBV7-2 - TRBD1 TGTGCCAGCAGCTCACCCCCTTCGCGGACAGGGAAGAATTCACCCCTCCACTTT CASSSPPSRTGKNSPLHF
TRBJ1-1 14 TRBV19 - - TGTGCCAGTAGTATCGGGATTATGAACACTGAAGCTTTCTTT CASSIGIMNTEAFF
TRBJ1-1 15 TRBV15 - TRBD1 TGTGCCACCAGCAGGACAGGGGGCTTGAGGGGTGAAGCTTTCTTT CATSRTGGLRGEAFF
TRBJ1-6 17 TRBV19 once - TGTGCCAGTAGATCTGAAAGCCGCTGGACAGAAAATTCACCCCTCCACTTT CASRSESRWTENSPLHF
TRBJ1-4 13 TRBV6-5 - - TGTGCCAGCGTAGTGGCCCCCCGGACCAAACTGTTTTTT CASVVAPRTKLFF
TRBJ1-5 16 TRBV19 - TRBD1 TGTGCCAGTTTTAGGGGACAGGCGGATAGCAATCAGCCCCAGCATTTT CASFRGQADSNQPQHF
TRBJ1-4 14 TRBV24-1 few TRBD1 TGTGCCACCAGTGAGACAGGGGCTGGTGAAAAACTGTTTTTT CATSETGAGEKLFF
TRBJ2-3 15 TRBV7-9 - - TGTGCCAGCATCCAGGAAGGTGCTAGCACAGATACGCAGTATTTT CASIQEGASTDTQYF
TRBJ2-1 15 TRBV5-4 few - TGTGCCAGCAGCTTTGACGGCAGCTCCTACAATGAGCAGTTCTTC CASSFDGSSYNEQFF
TRBJ2-2 13 TRBV15 - - TGTGCCACCAGCAGGGCAGGGACCGGGGAGCTGTTTTTT CATSRAGTGELFF
TRBJ1-2 14 TRBV6-5 - TRBD1 TGTGCCAGCAAGGGGGACAGAACTAACTATGGCTACACCTTC CASKGDRTNYGYTF
TRBJ2-2 15 TRBV5-1 - TRBD1 TGCGCCAGCAGCCTGGACAGGGGAGGGACCGGGGAGCTGTTTTTT CASSLDRGGTGELFF
TRBJ1-2 14 TRBV5-4 - TRBD1 TGTGCCAGCAGCTTAACAGGGGAGGCCTATGGCTACACCTTC CASSLTGEAYGYTF
TRBJ1-6 17 TRBV6-1 - - TGTGCCAGCAGTGACTTCGGGGCTGTGTCCTATAATTCACCCCTCCACTTT CASSDFGAVSYNSPLHF
TRBJ2-1 15 TRBV5-4 - - TGTGCCAGCAGCTGGGACGCAAGCTCCTACAATGAGCAGTTCTTC CASSWDASSYNEQFF
TRBJ1-1 14 TRBV5-6 - TRBD1 TGTGCCAGCAGCGTGGGACAGGCCAGGGGTGAAGCTTTCTTT CASSVGQARGEAFF
TRBJ1-6 13 TRBV11-2 - - TGTGCCAGCAGCTTACACGGTAATTCACCCCTCCACTTT CASSLHGNSPLHF
TRBJ2-1 16 TRBV10-2 - TRBD2 TGCGCCAGCATGGGGCGGGGGTCCTTCTCCTACAATGAGCAGTTCTTC CASMGRGSFSYNEQFF
TRBJ2-1 14 TRBV5-1 - - TGCGCCAGCAGCTTTTCGCTCGGCAACAATGAGCAGTTCTTC CASSFSLGNNEQFF
TRBJ2-7 12 TRBV5-1 once - TGCGCCAGCAGCTTACAGGGTTCCGAGCAGTACTTC CASSLQGSEQYF
TRBJ1-1 13 TRBV6-5 - - TGTGCCAGTCCTAAGGTGACAAACACTGAAGCTTTCTTT CASPKVTNTEAFF
TRBJ1-1 12 TRBV29-1 - - TGCAGCGTTGTTCGTTTGACGGACGAAGCTTTCTTT CSVVRLTDEAFF
TRBJ1-1 15 TRBV19 - TRBD1 TGTGCCAGTAGCAACCGGGACAGGGGGCACACTGAAGCTTTCTTT CASSNRDRGHTEAFF
TRBJ1-1 15 TRBV5-1 few - TGCGCCAGCAGCGGGGGGGAAAAAACCCACACTGAAGCTTTCTTT CASSGGEKTHTEAFF
TRBJ1-4 15 TRBV15 - - TGTGCCACCAGCAGAGAAGGGGCCCCTAATGAAAAACTGTTTTTT CATSREGAPNEKLFF
TRBJ2-3 16 TRBV10-3 - - TGTGCCATCAGTGACCACGGGATCTACAAAGTAGATACGCAGTATTTT CAISDHGIYKVDTQYF
TRBJ2-7 14 TRBV11-2 - - TGTGCCAGCAGCTTTGGATTCCCTGGGGACGAGCAGTACTTC CASSFGFPGDEQYF
TRBJ1-6 14 TRBV30 - - TGTGCCTGGACTGTGAGCTCCTATAATTCACCCCTCCACTTT CAWTVSSYNSPLHF
TRBJ2-2 16 TRBV6-4 - TRBD1 TGTGCCAGCAGTGACTCGACAGGGGGCTTGTCCGGGGAGCTGTTTTTT CASSDSTGGLSGELFF
TRBJ2-4 15 TRBV9 - - TGTGCCAGCAGCCCCACGGCGGTGGCCAAAAACATTCAGTACTTC CASSPTAVAKNIQYF
TRBJ2-1 16 TRBV7-9 few - TGTGCCAGCAGCTCTACACAGCCGGCCTACTACAATGAGCAGTTCTTC CASSSTQPAYYNEQFF
TRBJ2-7 12 TRBV6-6 - - TGTGCCAGCAGTTTAAGGGGCTACGAGCAGTACTTC CASSLRGYEQYF
TRBJ1-2 15 TRBV3-1/TRBV3-2 - - TGTGCCAGCAGCCAAGTCGCCAGAGCTAACTATGGCTACACCTTC CASSQVARANYGYTF
TRBJ1-1 11 TRBV6-5 - - TGTGCCAGCACCAAGGACACTGAAGCTTTCTTT CASTKDTEAFF
TRBJ1-6 14 TRBV6-5 - - TGTGCCAGCAGACCCCCGGGTTATAATTCACCCCTCCACTTT CASRPPGYNSPLHF
TRBJ1-5 13 TRBV11-2 - - TGTGCCAGCAGCTTGGAAAAGGATCAGCCCCAGCATTTT CASSLEKDQPQHF
TRBJ2-3 15 TRBV11-3 - - TGTGCCAGCAGCCCCGGGGACCGAGACACAGATACGCAGTATTTT CASSPGDRDTDTQYF
TRBJ2-2 15 TRBV5-1 - TRBD1 TGCGCCAGCAGCAAGGACAGGTCGAACACCGGGGAGCTGTTTTTT CASSKDRSNTGELFF
TRBJ2-2 14 TRBV25-1 - - TGTGCCAGCAGAGGACAGATGAACACCGGGGAGCTGTTTTTT CASRGQMNTGELFF
TRBJ1-2 16 TRBV7-8 - - TGTGCCAGCACCCTCCGGCAGGGGAAATTGCAGGATGGCTACACCTTC CASTLRQGKLQDGYTF
TRBJ2-7 16 TRBV15 - - TGTGCCACCAGCAGAGATCCCAGGGTGCCCCTCCTCGAGCAGTACTTC CATSRDPRVPLLEQYF
TRBJ1-4 17 TRBV19 few TRBD1 TGTGCCAGTAGTATAGGTTCGGGACAGGGTACTACCGAAAAACTGTTTTTT CASSIGSGQGTTEKLFF
TRBJ1-6 18 TRBV19 - TRBD1 TGTGCCAGTAGCGACGCATCCGGGACAGGGATCAATAATTCACCCCTCCACTTT CASSDASGTGINNSPLHF
TRBJ1-2 16 TRBV6-1 - TRBD1 TGTGCCAGCAGTGGATTTCTTCGACAGGGAAGCGATGGCTACACCTTC CASSGFLRQGSDGYTF
TRBJ1-1 12 TRBV5-1 - - TGCGCCAGCAGTAAGGGGGGCACTGAAGCTTTCTTT CASSKGGTEAFF
TRBJ2-3 15 TRBV19 - TRBD2 TGTGCCAGTAGTAAGGCGGGGGGGTACACAGATACGCAGTATTTT CASSKAGGYTDTQYF
TRBJ1-5 13 TRBV6-4 - - TGTGCCAGCAGTGAGGGGAGCAATCAGCCCCAGCATTTT CASSEGSNQPQHF
TRBJ1-2 15 TRBV9 - - TGTGCCAGCAGCGTTAATGCTAATCGGGCCAAGGGCTACACCTTC CASSVNANRAKGYTF
TRBJ1-5 14 TRBV15 - - TGTGCCACCAGCATCAGGGGCCCCAGTCAGCCCCAGCATTTT CATSIRGPSQPQHF
TRBJ2-7 13 TRBV2 once - TGTGCCAGCAGTAACAGGGTTTTCGACGAGCAGTACTTC CASSNRVFDEQYF
TRBJ1-5 15 TRBV7-2 - TRBD1 TGTGCCAGCAGCTTCCGGGACAGACTTAATCAGCCCCAGCATTTT CASSFRDRLNQPQHF
TRBJ2-3 15 TRBV7-3 once - TGTGCCAGCAGCTTAGGGGATCTAAGCACAGATACGCAGTATTTT CASSLGDLSTDTQYF
TRBJ1-1 11 TRBV3-1/TRBV3-2 - - TGTGCCAGCAGCCAAGGAGGAGGAACTTTCTTT CASSQGGGTFF